This note documents a single TCR beta chain sequence. The source of the sample is a study of blood T cell repertoires in COVID-19. Libraries were prepared by immunoSEQ multiplex PCR; TCRdb keeps only in-frame clonotypes and omits some of them. The sample lists over 250,000 clones; approximately 89% were seen once. Participant reports of clinical history set cohort assignment. The material sequenced was PBMCs or T cells enriched from blood (not recorded which). This TCR was recovered from a woman in her 30s who had recovered from COVID-19.

For the CDR3, the DNA is TGTGCCAGCAGCCAAGACTGGCTTGCTTACGAGCAGTACTTC. It yields the protein CASSQDWLAYEQYF. The V gene is TRBV3-1 (or the pseudogene TRBV3-2), the J gene TRBJ2-7, with D hard to call. Trimming took 0 bases from V and 4 from J, leaving 10 bases between them. The CDR3 runs 14 residues. The germline gives CDR1 LGHDT, CDR2 YNNKEL (reference sequence).